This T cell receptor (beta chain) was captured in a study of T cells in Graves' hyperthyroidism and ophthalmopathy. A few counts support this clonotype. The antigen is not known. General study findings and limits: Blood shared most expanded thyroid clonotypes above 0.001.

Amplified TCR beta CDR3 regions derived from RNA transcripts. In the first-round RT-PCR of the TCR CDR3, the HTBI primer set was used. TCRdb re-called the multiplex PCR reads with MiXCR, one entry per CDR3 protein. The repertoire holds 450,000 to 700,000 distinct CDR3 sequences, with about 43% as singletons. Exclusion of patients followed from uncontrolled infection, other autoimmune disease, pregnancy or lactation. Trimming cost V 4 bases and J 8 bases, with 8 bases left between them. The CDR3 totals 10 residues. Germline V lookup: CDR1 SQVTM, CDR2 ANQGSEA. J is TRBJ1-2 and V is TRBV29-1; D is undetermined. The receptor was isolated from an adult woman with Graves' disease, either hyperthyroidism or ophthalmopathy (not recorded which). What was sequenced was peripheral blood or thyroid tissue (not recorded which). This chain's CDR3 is CSVGSSGYTF. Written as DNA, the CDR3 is TGCAGCGTTGGCAGTAGCGGCTACACCTTC.